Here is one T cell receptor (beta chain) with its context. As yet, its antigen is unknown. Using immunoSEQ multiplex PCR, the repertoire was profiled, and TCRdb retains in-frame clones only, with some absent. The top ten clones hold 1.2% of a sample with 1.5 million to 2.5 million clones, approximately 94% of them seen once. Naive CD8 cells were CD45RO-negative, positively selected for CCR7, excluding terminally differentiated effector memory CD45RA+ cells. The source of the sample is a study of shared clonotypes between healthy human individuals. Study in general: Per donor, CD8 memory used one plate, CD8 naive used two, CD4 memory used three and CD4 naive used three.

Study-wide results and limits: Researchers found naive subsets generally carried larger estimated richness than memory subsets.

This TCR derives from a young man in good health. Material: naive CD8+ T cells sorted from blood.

The chain's CDR3 is CASSYSPAGEQETQYF. Here the CDR3 DNA reads TGTGCCAGCAGTTACTCGCCAGCGGGGGAGCAAGAGACCCAGTACTTC. The chain has TRBV6-5 and TRBJ2-5; 8 bases are a match to TRBD2. Germline assignment: CDR1 MNHEY and CDR2 SVGAGI. CDR3 size: 16 residues. The junction had 5 bases not matched to a gene; V was cut back by 0 bases and J by 2 bases.